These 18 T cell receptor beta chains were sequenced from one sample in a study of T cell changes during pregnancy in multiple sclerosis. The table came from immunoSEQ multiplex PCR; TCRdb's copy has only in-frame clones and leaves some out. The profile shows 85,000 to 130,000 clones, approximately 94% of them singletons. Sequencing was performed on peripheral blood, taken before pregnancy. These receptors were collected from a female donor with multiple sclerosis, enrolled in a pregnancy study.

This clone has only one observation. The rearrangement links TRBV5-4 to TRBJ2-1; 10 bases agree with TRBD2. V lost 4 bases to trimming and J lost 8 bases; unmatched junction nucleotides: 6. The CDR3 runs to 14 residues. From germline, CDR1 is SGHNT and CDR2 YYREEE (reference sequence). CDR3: CASSPRTSGDEQFF. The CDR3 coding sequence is TGTGCCAGCAGCCCAAGGACTAGCGGTGATGAGCAGTTCTTC.

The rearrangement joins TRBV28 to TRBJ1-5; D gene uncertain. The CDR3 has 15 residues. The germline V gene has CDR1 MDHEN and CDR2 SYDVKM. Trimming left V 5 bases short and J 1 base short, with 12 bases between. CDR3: CASSTRGLSNQPQHF. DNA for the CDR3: TGTGCCAGCAGTACGCGAGGATTAAGCAATCAGCCCCAGCATTTT. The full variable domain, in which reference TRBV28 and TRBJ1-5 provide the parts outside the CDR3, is DVKVTQSSRYLVKRTGEKVFLECVQDMDHENMFWYRQDPGLGLRLIYFSYDVKMKEKGDIPEGYSVSREKKERFSLILESASTNQTSMYLCASSTRGLSNQPQHFGDGTRLSIL.

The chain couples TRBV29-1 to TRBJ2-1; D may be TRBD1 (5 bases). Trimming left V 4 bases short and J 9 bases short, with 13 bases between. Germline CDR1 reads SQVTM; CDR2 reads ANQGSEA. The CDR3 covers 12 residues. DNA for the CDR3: TGCAGCGTTGTTGGGCAGGGTGGTGAGCAGTTCTTC. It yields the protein CSVVGQGGEQFF.

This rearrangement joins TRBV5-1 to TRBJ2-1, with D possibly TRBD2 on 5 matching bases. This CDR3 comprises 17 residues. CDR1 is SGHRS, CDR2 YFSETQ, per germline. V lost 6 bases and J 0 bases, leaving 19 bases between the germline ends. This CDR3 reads CASTQSRGFSSYNEQFF. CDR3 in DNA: TGCGCCAGCACACAAAGCCGCGGGTTTTCCTCCTACAATGAGCAGTTCTTC.

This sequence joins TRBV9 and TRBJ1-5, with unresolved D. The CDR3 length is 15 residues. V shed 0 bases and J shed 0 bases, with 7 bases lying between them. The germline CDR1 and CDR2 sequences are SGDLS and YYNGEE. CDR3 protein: CASSVGANSNQPQHF. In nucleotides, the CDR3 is TGTGCCAGCAGCGTAGGAGCGAATAGCAATCAGCCCCAGCATTTT.

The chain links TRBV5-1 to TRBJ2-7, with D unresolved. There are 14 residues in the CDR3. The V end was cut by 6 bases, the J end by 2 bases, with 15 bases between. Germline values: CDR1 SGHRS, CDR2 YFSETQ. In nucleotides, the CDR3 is TGCGCCAGCAAGTCTCCAAGCGTCGCCTACGAGCAGTACTTC. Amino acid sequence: CASKSPSVAYEQYF.

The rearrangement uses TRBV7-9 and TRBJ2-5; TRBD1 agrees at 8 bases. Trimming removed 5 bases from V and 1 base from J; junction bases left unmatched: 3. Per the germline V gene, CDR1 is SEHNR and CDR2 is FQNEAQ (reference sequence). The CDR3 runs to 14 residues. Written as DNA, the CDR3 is TGTGCCAGCAGCCGGACAGGGTCCCAAGAGACCCAGTACTTC. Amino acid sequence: CASSRTGSQETQYF.

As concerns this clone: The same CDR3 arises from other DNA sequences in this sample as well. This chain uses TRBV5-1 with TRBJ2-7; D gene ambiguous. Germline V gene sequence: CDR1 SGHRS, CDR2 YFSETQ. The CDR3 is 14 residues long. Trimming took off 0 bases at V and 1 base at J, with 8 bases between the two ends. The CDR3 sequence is CASSLDPGSYEQYF. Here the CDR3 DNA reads TGCGCCAGCAGCTTGGATCCAGGTTCCTACGAGCAGTACTTC.

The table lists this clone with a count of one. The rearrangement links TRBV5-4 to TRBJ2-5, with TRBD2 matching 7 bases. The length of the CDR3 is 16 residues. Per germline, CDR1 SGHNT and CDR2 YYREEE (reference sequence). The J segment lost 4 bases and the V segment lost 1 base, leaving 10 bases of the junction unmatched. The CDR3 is CASSLRTKWGGETQYF. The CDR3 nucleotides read TGTGCCAGCAGCTTGCGAACAAAGTGGGGGGGAGAGACCCAGTACTTC.

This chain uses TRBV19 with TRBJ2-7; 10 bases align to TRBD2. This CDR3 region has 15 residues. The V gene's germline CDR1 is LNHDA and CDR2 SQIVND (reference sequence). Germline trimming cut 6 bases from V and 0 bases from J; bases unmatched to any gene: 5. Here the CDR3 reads CASSRGLAASYEQYF. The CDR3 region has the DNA TGTGCCAGTAGCAGAGGACTAGCGGCCTCCTACGAGCAGTACTTC.

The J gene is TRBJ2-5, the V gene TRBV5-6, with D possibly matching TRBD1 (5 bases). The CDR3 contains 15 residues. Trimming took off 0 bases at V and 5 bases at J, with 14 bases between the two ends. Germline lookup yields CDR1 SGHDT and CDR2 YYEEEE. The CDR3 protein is CASSLGFGARETQYF. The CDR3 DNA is TGTGCCAGCAGCTTGGGATTTGGGGCGAGGGAGACCCAGTACTTC.

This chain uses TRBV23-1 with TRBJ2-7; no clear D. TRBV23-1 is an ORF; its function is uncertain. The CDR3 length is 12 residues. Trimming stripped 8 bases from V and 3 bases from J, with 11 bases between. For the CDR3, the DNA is TGCGCCAGCCCTTCCCGACACTACGAGCAGTACTTC. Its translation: CASPSRHYEQYF.

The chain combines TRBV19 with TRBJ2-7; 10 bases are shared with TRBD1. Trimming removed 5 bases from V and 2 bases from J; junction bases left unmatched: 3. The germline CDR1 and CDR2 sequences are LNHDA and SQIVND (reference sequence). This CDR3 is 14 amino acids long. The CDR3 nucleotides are TGTGCCAGTAGTTTGGGACAGGGGCCCTACGAGCAGTACTTC. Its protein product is CASSLGQGPYEQYF.

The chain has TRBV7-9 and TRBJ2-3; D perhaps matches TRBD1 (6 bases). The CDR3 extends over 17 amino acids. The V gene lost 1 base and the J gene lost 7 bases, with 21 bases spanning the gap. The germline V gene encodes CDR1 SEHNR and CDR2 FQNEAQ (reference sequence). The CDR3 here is CASSLEGGRGPSNTQYF. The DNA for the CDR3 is TGTGCCAGCAGCTTAGAGGGTGGCAGGGGCCCGTCGAATACGCAGTATTTT.

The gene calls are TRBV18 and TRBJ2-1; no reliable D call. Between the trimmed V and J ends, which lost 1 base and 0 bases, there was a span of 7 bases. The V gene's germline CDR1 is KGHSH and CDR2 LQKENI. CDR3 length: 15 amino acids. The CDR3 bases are TGTGCCAGCTCACCACAGAGGAGCTCCTACAATGAGCAGTTCTTC. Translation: CASSPQRSSYNEQFF.

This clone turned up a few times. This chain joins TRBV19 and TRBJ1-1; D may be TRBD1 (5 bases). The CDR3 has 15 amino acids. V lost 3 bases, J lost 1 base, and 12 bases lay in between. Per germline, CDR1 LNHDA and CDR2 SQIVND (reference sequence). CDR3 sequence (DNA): TGTGCCAGTAGTATTGGGGCAGCCTCGAACACTGAAGCTTTCTTT. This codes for CASSIGAASNTEAFF.

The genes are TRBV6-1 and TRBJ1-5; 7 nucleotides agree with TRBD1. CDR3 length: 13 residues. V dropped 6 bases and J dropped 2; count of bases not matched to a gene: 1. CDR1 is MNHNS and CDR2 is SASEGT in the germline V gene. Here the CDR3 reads CASSDRGNQPQHF. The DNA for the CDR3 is TGTGCCAGCAGCGACAGGGGCAATCAGCCCCAGCATTTT.

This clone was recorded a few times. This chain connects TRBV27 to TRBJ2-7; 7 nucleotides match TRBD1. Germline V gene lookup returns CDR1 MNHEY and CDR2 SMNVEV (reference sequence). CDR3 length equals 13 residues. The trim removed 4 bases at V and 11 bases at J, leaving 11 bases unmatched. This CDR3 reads CASSYLMDRREYF. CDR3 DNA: TGTGCCAGCAGTTATCTGATGGACAGGAGAGAGTACTTC.